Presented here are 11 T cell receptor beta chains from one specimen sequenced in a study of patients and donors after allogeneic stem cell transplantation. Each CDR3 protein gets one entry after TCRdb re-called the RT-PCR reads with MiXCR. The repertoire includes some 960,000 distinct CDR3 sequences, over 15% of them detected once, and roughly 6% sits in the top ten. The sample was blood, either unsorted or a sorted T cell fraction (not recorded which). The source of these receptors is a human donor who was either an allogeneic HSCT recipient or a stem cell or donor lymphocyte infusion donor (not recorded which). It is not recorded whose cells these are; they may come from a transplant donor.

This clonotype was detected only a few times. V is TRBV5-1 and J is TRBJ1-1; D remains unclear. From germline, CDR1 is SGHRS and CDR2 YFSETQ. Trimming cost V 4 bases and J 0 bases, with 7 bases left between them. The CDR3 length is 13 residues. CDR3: CASSTQMNTEAFF. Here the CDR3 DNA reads TGCGCCAGCAGCACGCAAATGAACACTGAAGCTTTCTTT.

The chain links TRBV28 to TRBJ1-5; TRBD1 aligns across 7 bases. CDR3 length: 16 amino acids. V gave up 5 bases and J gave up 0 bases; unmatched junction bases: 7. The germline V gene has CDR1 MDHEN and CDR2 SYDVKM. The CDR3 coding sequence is TGTGCCAGCAGTGCCCCCGGGACAGATAGCAATCAGCCCCAGCATTTT. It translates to CASSAPGTDSNQPQHF.

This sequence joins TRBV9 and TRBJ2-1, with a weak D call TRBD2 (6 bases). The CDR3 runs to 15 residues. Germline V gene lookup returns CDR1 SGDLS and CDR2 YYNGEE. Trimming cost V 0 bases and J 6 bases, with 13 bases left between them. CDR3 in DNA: TGTGCCAGCAGCGTAGGGAGACTAGGCGGCAATGAGCAGTTCTTC. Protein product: CASSVGRLGGNEQFF.

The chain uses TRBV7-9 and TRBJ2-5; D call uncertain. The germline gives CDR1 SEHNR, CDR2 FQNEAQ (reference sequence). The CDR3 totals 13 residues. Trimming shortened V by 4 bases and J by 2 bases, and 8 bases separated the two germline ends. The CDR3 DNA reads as TGTGCCAGCAGCTCCACAGATCAAGAGACCCAGTACTTC. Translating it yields CASSSTDQETQYF.

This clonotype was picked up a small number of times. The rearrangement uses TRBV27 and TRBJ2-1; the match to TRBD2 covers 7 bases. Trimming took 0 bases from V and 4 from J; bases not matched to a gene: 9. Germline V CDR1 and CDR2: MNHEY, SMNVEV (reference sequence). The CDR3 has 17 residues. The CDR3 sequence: CASSLSSGEEKYNEQFF. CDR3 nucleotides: TGTGCCAGCAGTTTATCGAGCGGGGAGGAGAAATACAATGAGCAGTTCTTC.

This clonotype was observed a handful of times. The CDR3: CASSDHNRDPFF. CDR3 bases: TGTGCCAGCAGTGATCATAACAGGGATCCGTTTTTT. This chain connects TRBV25-1 to TRBJ1-4, with a possible D match to TRBD1 (6 bases). Trimming pared 3 bases from V and 16 bases from J, leaving 15 bases between. The germline V gene encodes CDR1 MGHDK and CDR2 SYGVNS. This CDR3 comprises 12 residues.

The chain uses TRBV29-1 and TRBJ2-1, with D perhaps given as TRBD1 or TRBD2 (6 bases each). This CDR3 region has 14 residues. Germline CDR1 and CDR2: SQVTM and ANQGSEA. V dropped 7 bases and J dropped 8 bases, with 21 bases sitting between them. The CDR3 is CSAGGGNRADEQFF. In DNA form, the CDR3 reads TGCAGCGCCGGAGGCGGGAACAGGGCTGATGAGCAGTTCTTC.

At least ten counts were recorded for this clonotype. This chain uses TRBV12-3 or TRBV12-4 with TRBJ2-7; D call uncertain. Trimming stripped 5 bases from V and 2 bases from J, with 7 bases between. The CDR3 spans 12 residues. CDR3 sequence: CASSPRAYEQYF. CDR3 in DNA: TGTGCCAGCAGTCCCCGGGCCTACGAGCAGTACTTC.

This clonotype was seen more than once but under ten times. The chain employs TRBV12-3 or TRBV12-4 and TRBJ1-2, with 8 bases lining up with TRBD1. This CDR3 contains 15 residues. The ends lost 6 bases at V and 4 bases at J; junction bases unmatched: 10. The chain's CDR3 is CASSLGDRIGYGYTF. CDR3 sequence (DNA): TGTGCCAGCAGCCTAGGGGACAGGATAGGCTATGGCTACACCTTC.

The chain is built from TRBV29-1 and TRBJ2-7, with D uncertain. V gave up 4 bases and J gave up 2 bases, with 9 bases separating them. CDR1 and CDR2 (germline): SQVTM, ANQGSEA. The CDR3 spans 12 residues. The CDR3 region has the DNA TGCAGCGTTGGGGTACAACCCTACGAGCAGTACTTC. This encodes CSVGVQPYEQYF.

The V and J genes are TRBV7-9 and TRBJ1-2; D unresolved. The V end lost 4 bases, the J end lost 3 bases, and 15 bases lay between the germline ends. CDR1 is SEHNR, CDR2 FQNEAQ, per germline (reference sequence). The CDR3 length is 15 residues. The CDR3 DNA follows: TGTGCCAGCAGCTCGCAGAAGATGGGTTACTATGGCTACACCTTC. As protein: CASSSQKMGYYGYTF.